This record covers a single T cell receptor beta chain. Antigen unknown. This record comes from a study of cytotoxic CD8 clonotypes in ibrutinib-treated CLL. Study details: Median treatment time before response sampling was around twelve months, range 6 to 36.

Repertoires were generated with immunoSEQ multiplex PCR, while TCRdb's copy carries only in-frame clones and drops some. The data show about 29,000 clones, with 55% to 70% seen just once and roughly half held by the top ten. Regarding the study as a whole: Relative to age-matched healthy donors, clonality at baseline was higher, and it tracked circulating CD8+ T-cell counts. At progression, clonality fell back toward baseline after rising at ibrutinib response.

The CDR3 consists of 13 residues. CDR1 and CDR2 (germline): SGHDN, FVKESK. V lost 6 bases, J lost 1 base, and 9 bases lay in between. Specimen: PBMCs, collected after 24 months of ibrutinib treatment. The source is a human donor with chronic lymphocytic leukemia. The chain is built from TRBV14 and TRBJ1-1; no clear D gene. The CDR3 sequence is CASSRGRNTEAFF. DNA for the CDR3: TGTGCCAGCAGTCGGGGAAGGAACACTGAAGCTTTCTTT.